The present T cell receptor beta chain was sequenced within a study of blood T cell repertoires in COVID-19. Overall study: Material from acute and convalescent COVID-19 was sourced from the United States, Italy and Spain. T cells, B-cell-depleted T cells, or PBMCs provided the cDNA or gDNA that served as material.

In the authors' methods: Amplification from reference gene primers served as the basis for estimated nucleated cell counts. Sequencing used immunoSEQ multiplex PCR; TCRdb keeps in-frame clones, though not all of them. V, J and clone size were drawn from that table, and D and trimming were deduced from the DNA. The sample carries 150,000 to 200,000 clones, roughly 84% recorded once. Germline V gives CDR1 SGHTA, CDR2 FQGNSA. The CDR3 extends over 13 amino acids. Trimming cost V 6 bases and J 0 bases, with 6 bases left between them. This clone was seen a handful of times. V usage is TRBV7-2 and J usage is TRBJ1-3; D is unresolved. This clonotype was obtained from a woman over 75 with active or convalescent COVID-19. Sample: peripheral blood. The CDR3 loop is CASRRISGNTIYF. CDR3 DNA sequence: TGTGCCAGCAGGAGGATCTCTGGAAACACCATATATTTT. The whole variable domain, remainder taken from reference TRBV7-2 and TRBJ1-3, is GAGVSQSPSNKVTEKGKDVELRCDPISGHTALYWYRQSLGQGLEFLIYFQGNSAPDKSGLPSDRFSAERTGGSVSTLTIQRTQQEDSAVYLCASRRISGNTIYFGEGSWLTVV.